This is a list of T cell receptor beta chains from one sample in a study of shared clonotypes between healthy human individuals. Using immunoSEQ multiplex PCR, the repertoire was profiled, and TCRdb retains in-frame clones only, with some absent. The data contain around 340,000 clones, around 70% of them singletons. The sample consisted of memory CD4+ T cells sorted from blood. The receptors stem from a man in his thirties or forties in good health. Both conserved end residues are part of each CDR3. The D gene is left open where the match is weak. Part of the rows lack a size; the others show once, few, many or a class for expanded clones.

D gene	clone size	J gene	V gene	CDR3 protein	CDR3 DNA
TRBD1	NA	TRBJ2-7	TRBV5-1	CASSPTGSNGYEQYF	TGCGCCAGCAGCCCGACAGGGAGTAATGGGTACGAGCAGTACTTC
TRBD2	NA	TRBJ2-1	TRBV9	CASSPGLAGGRFKSSYNEQFF	TGTGCCAGCAGCCCGGGACTAGCGGGAGGTCGATTTAAGAGCTCCTACAATGAGCAGTTCTTC
TRBD2	NA	TRBJ2-4	TRBV5-1	CASSRTSGSENIQYF	TGCGCCAGCAGCCGGACTAGCGGGTCTGAAAACATTCAGTACTTC
NA	NA	TRBJ2-2	TRBV2	CASSETGLNTGELFF	TGTGCCAGCAGTGAAACGGGCTTGAACACCGGGGAGCTGTTTTTT
NA	few	TRBJ1-3	TRBV5-4	CASSPGGGNTIYF	TGTGCCAGCAGCCCTGGTGGTGGAAACACCATATATTTT
TRBD2	NA	TRBJ2-7	TRBV9	CASSVTSGGYEQYF	TGTGCCAGCAGCGTGACTAGCGGAGGATACGAGCAGTACTTC
NA	NA	TRBJ2-1	TRBV25-1	CASSAPGTLNEQFF	TGTGCCAGCAGTGCCCCCGGGACTTTAAATGAGCAGTTCTTC
NA	NA	TRBJ2-2	TRBV18	CASSPIQGNTGELFF	TGTGCCAGCTCACCAATTCAGGGGAACACCGGGGAGCTGTTTTTT
TRBD2	NA	TRBJ2-1	TRBV9	CASSDGSGNYNEQFF	TGTGCCAGCAGCGACGGTAGCGGGAACTACAATGAGCAGTTCTTC
NA	NA	TRBJ1-1	TRBV28	CASSLGGNRATEAFF	TGTGCCAGCAGTTTGGGGGGTAACAGAGCGACTGAAGCTTTCTTT
NA	NA	TRBJ2-3	TRBV18	CASSPDRRPDTQYF	TGTGCCAGCTCACCAGACCGAAGGCCAGATACGCAGTATTTT
TRBD2	NA	TRBJ2-7	TRBV6-4	CARVPSGDYGQYF	TGTGCCAGAGTTCCTAGCGGGGATTACGGGCAGTACTTC
TRBD1	few	TRBJ2-7	TRBV28	CASSPRQGFAEQYF	TGTGCCAGCAGTCCCAGACAGGGGTTCGCCGAGCAGTACTTC
NA	NA	TRBJ2-1	TRBV19	CASSMGLLMWEQFF	TGTGCCAGTAGTATGGGGCTGCTGATGTGGGAGCAGTTCTTC
NA	NA	TRBJ2-3	TRBV9	CASSVDPGGGSLDTQYF	TGTGCCAGCAGCGTTGACCCAGGAGGGGGGTCGTTGGATACGCAGTATTTT
NA	NA	TRBJ2-1	TRBV11-2	CASSLAFAGASYNEQFF	TGTGCCAGCAGCTTAGCTTTCGCGGGGGCCTCCTACAATGAGCAGTTCTTC
NA	medium-sized	TRBJ2-7	TRBV4-1	CASSQVDMGFTGANEQYF	TGCGCCAGCAGCCAAGTTGACATGGGATTTACCGGGGCCAACGAGCAGTACTTC
NA	NA	TRBJ1-2	TRBV7-6	CASSLEARVTDGYTF	TGTGCCAGCAGCTTAGAGGCCAGGGTTACGGATGGCTACACCTTC